This T cell receptor beta chain was retrieved from a study of blood T cell repertoires in COVID-19. Study background: T cells, B-cell-depleted T cells, or PBMCs supplied cDNA or gDNA.

This CDR3 is built from 15 residues. Trimming left V 2 bases short and J 5 bases short, with 13 bases between. CDR1 and CDR2 from the germline V gene are SGHRS and YFSETQ. Original data processing: Counts of nucleated cells, estimated from reference gene primer amplification, were obtained. The protocol was immunoSEQ multiplex PCR, while the TCRdb copy is restricted to in-frame clones and leaves out a portion. V and J calls and clone size are copied from that table; D and trimming were computed from the DNA. The sample includes hundreds of thousands of clones, under 95% of them seen just once. The sequence came from a man aged 55-75 years who had recovered from COVID-19. This rearrangement joins TRBV5-1 to TRBJ2-2; TRBD1 is a possible D gene (5 bases). Sequencing input: PBMCs or T cells enriched from blood (not recorded which). CDR3 bases: TGCGCCAGCAGCTTTCGCAGGGATGGGACCGGGGAGCTGTTTTTT. It is translated as CASSFRRDGTGELFF.